This is a list of T cell receptor beta chains from one sample in a study of cytomegalovirus exposure and HLA in healthy donors. Sequenced by immunoSEQ multiplex PCR; TCRdb stores in-frame clones only, minus some. The data show just under 250,000 clones, 82% seen once. The specimen sequenced was PBMCs. The receptors come from a woman aged 40 to 49 in good health and CMV-seropositive. The CDR3 runs from the conserved cysteine through the conserved F or W.

TRBV18	TRBJ1-5	CASSHGGDHQPQHF
TRBV6-5	TRBJ1-4	CASSYRGRVNEKLFF
TRBV5-4	TRBJ1-1	CASSLVRGSTEAFF
TRBV5-4	TRBJ2-3	CASRQRPGQGPDTQYF
TRBV5-5	TRBJ2-5	CASSLGPSGRKETQYF
TRBV7-8	TRBJ1-1	CASSLAGSVNTEAFF
TRBV10-3	TRBJ1-5	CAISEGTGSWQPQHF
TRBV7-8	TRBJ1-1	CASSPRGQQAFF
TRBV30	TRBJ1-4	CAWREGSGYEKLFF
TRBV4-2	TRBJ2-5	CASSQDSGTSYETQYF
TRBV5-1	TRBJ2-2	CASSSGNLGGELFF
TRBV5-1	TRBJ2-2	CASFHGTGVGTGELFF
TRBV5-6	TRBJ1-1	CASSLAPGNTEAFF
TRBV27	TRBJ2-1	CASSLTPNNEQFF
TRBV6-6	TRBJ1-1	CASSLRVNTEAFF
TRBV7-9	TRBJ1-2	CANDRGTSYTF
TRBV7-9	TRBJ2-7	CASSPGTSDYEQYF
TRBV18	TRBJ2-5	CASSLSGAEETQYF
TRBV18	TRBJ2-5	CASSPRRDSYQETQYF
TRBV6-6	TRBJ2-7	CASRPTGGYEQYF
TRBV11-2	TRBJ2-3	CASSSVTVSTDTQYF
TRBV29-1	TRBJ2-7	CSVRDRNSYEQYF
TRBV6-1	TRBJ2-7	CASSGQVDYEQYF
TRBV11-2	TRBJ1-1	CASSLGFGNTEAFF
TRBV5-1	TRBJ2-3	CASSFRTGPSTDTQYF
TRBV7-8	TRBJ2-5	CASSSQGTSQETQYF
TRBV7-8	TRBJ1-5	CASSRTRGQPQHF
TRBV5-1	TRBJ1-1	CASSPGTWQNTEASF
TRBV12-5	TRBJ1-1	CASGLVLGQTMNTEAFF
TRBV30	TRBJ1-2	CAWRGQETSRYTF
TRBV27	TRBJ1-1	CASTGAEAFF
TRBV5-1	TRBJ2-7	CASSLGTSGSLPYEQYF
TRBV15	TRBJ1-6	CATSTPGLLGSPLHF
TRBV5-5	TRBJ1-1	CASSADAGTTKAFF
TRBV19	TRBJ2-5	CASSRRQGSETQYF
TRBV11-2	TRBJ2-7	CASSLSIQTGGYEQYF
TRBV9	TRBJ2-7	CASSVARSSEQYF
TRBV7-9	TRBJ2-7	CSSSRLQGATTYEQYF
TRBV29-1	TRBJ2-2	CSVLTGWGAGELFF
TRBV7-2	TRBJ1-2	CASSYGTGGYTF
TRBV7-2	TRBJ2-3	CASSLGQGAGDTQYF
TRBV12-2	TRBJ2-7	CASRPTSRGGTYEQYF
TRBV7-2	TRBJ1-1	CAGSLGAGGSTEAFF
TRBV6-1	TRBJ1-5	CASISLYSNQPQHF
TRBV19	TRBJ1-5	CASSIREGGAPQHF
TRBV7-9	TRBJ1-2	CSSSHDRRGYTF
TRBV27	TRBJ1-6	CASSPTGSNSPLHF
TRBV19	TRBJ1-1	CASSIGRGNTEAFF
TRBV6-5	TRBJ1-5	CASATARGGYQPQHF
TRBV4-2	TRBJ2-6	CASSQGLAYSGANVLTF